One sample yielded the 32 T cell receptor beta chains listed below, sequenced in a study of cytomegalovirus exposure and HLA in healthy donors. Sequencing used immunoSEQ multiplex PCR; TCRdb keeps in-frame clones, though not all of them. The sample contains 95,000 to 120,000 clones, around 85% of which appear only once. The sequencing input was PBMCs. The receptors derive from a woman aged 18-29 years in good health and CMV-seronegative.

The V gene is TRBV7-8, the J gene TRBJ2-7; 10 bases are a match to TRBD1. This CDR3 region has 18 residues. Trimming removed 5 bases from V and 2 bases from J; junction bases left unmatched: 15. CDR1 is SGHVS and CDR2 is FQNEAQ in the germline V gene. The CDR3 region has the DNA TGTGCCAGCAGCACGACCCTGGGACAGGGGAGAATTCCCTACGAGCAGTACTTC. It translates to CASSTTLGQGRIPYEQYF. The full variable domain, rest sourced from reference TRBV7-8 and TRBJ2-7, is GAGVSQSPRYKVAKRGQDVALRCDPISGHVSLFWYQQALGQGPEFLTYFQNEAQLDKSGLPSDRFFAERPEGSVSTLKIQRTQQEDSAVYLCASSTTLGQGRIPYEQYFGPGTRLTVT.

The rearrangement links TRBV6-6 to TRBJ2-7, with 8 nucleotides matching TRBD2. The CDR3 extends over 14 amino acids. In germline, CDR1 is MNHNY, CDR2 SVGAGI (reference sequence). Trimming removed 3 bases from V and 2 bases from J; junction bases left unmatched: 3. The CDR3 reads CASSYGGGPYEQYF. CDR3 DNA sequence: TGTGCCAGCAGTTATGGCGGGGGGCCCTACGAGCAGTACTTC.

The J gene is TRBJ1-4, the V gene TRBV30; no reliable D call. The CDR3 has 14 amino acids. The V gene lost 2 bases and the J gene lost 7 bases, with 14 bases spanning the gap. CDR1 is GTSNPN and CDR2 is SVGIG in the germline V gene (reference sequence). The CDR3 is CAWSYMGGSEKLFF. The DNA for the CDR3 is TGTGCCTGGAGTTACATGGGCGGGTCTGAAAAACTGTTTTTT.

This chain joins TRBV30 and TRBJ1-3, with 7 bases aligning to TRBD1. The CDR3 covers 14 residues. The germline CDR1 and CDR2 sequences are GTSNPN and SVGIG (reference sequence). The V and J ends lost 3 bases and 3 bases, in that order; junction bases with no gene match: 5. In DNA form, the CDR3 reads TGTGCCTGGAGCCGGACAGGATATGGAAACACCATATATTTT. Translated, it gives CAWSRTGYGNTIYF.

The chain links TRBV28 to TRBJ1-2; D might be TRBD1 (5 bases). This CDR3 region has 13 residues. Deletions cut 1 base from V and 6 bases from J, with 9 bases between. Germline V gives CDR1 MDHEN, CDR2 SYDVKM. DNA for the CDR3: TGTGCCAGCAGTTTATTCGGGGGGAATGGCTACACCTTC. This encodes CASSLFGGNGYTF.

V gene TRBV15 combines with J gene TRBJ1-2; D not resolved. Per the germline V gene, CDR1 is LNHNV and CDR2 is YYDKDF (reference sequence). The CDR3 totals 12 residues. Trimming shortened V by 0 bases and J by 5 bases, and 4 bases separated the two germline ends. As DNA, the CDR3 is TGTGCCACCAGCAGAGACAGGTATGGCTACACCTTC. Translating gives CATSRDRYGYTF.

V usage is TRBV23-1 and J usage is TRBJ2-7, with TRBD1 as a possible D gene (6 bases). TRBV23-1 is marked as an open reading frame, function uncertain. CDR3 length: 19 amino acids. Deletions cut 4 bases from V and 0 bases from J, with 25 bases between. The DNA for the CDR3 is TGCGCCAGCAGTCGCCAGGCCGGGACAAGGACTGGAGTCTCCTACGAGCAGTACTTC. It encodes CASSRQAGTRTGVSYEQYF.

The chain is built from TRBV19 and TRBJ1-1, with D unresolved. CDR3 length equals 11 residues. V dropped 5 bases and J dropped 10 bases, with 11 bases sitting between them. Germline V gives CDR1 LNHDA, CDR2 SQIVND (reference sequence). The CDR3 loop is CASSYAGRAFF. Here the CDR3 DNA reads TGTGCCAGTAGTTATGCCGGGAGAGCTTTCTTT.

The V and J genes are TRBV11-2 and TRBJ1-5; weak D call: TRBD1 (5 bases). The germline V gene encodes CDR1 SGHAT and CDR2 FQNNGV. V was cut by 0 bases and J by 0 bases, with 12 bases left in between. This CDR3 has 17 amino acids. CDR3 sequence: CASSLDDGHYSNQPQHF. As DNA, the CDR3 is TGTGCCAGCAGCTTAGATGACGGACACTATAGCAATCAGCCCCAGCATTTT.

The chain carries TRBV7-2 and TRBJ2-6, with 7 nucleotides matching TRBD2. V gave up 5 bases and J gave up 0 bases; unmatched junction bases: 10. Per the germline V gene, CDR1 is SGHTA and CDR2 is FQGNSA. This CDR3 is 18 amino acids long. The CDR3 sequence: CASSPSPPGGSGANVLTF. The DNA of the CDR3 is TGTGCCAGCAGCCCAAGCCCACCGGGAGGCTCTGGGGCCAACGTCCTGACTTTC.

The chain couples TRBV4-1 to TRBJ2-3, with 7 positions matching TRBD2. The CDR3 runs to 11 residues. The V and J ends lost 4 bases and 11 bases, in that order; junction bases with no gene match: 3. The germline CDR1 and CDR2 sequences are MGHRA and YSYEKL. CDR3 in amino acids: CASSPGGGQYF. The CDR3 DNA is TGCGCCAGCAGCCCGGGGGGAGGGCAGTATTTT.

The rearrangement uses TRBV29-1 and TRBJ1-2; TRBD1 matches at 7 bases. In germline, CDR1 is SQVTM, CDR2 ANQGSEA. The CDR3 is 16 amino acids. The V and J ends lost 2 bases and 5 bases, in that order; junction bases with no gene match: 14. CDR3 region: CSVESVETGKGYGYTF. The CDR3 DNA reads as TGCAGCGTTGAAAGCGTTGAGACAGGGAAGGGGTATGGCTACACCTTC. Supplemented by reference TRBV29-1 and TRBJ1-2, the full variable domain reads SAVISQKPSRDICQRGTSLTIQCQVDSQVTMMFWYRQQPGQSLTLIATANQGSEATYESGFVIDKFPISRPNLTFSTLTVSNMSPEDSSIYLCSVESVETGKGYGYTFGSGTRLTVV.

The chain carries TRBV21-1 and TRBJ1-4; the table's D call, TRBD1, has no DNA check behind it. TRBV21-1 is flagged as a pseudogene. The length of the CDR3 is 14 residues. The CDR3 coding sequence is TGTGCCAGCAGCAAGGGACAGAAGAATGAAAAACTGTTTTTT. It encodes CASSKGQKNEKLFF.

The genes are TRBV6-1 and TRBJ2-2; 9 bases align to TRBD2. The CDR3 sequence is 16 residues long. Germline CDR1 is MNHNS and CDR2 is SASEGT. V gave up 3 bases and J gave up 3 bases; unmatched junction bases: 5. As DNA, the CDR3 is TGTGCCAGCAGTGATTTTAGCGGGGGCGACACCGGGGAGCTGTTTTTT. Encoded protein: CASSDFSGGDTGELFF.

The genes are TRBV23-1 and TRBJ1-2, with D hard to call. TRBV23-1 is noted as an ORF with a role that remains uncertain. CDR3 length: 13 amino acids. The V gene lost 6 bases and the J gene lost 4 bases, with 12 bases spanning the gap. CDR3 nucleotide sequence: TGCGCCAGCAGCCACAGTTACCCCTATGGCTACACCTTC. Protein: CASSHSYPYGYTF.

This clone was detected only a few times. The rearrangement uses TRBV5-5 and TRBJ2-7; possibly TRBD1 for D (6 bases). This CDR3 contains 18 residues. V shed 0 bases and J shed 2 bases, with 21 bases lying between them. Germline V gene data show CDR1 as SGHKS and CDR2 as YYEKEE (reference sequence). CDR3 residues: CASSLGDNKPLSTYEQYF. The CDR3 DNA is TGTGCCAGCAGCTTGGGGGACAACAAACCTCTCTCTACCTACGAGCAGTACTTC.

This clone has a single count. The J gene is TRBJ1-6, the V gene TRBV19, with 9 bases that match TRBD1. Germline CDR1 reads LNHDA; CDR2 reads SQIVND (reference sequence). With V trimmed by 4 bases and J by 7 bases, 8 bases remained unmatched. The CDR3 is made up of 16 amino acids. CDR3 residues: CASSRGQGNSNSPLHF. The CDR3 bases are TGTGCCAGTAGTAGGGGACAGGGCAACTCAAATTCACCCCTCCACTTT. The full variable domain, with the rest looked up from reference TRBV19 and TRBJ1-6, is DGGITQSPKYLFRKEGQNVTLSCEQNLNHDAMYWYRQDPGQGLRLIYYSQIVNDFQKGDIAEGYSVSREKKESFPLTVTSAQKNPTAFYLCASSRGQGNSNSPLHFGNGTRLTVT.

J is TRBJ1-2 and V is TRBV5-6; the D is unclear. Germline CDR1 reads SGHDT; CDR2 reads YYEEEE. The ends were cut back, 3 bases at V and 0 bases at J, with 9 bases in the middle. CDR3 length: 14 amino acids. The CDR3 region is CASSSRGANYGYTF. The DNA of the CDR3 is TGTGCCAGCAGCTCACGGGGAGCTAACTATGGCTACACCTTC.

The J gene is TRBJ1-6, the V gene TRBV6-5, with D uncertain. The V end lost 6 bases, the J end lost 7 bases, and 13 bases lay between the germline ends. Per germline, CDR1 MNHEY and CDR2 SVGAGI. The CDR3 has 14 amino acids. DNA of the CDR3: TGTGCCAGCAGCCGAACGGAGGCAAATTCACCCCTCCACTTT. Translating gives CASSRTEANSPLHF.

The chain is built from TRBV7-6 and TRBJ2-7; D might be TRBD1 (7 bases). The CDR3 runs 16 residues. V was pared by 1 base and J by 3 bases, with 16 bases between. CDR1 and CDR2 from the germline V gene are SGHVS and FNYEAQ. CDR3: CASSLGGGTELYEQYF. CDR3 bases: TGTGCCAGCAGCTTAGGGGGCGGGACAGAGCTCTACGAGCAGTACTTC.

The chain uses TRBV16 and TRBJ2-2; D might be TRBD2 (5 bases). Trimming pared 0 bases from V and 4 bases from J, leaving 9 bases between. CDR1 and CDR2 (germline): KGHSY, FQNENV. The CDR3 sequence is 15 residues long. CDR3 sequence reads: CASSQSSGSTGELFF. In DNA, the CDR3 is TGTGCCAGCAGCCAATCGTCGGGGAGCACCGGGGAGCTGTTTTTT.

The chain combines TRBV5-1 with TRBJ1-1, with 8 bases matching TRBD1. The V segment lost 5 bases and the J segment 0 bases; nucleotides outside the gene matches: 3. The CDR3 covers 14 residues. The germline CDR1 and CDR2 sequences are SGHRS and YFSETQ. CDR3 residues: CASRAQGVNTEAFF. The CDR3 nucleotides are TGCGCCAGCAGGGCACAGGGGGTGAACACTGAAGCTTTCTTT.

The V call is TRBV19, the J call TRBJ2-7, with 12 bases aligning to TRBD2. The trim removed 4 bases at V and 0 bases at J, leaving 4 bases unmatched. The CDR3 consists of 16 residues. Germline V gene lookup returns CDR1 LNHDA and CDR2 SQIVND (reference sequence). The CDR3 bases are TGTGCCAGTAGTACGGGACTAGCGGGTGACTCCTACGAGCAGTACTTC. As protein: CASSTGLAGDSYEQYF.

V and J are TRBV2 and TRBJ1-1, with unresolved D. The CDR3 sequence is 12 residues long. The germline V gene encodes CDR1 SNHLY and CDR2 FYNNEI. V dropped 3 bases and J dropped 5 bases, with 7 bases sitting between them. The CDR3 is CASSDRRTEAFF. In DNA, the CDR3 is TGTGCCAGCAGTGATAGGAGGACTGAAGCTTTCTTT.

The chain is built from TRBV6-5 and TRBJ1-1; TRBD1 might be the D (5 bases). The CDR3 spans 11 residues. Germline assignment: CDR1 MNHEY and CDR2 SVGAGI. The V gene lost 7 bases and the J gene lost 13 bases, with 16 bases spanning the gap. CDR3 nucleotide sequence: TGTGCCAGCAATCACGGTGGGGCGGATTTCTTT. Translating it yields CASNHGGADFF.

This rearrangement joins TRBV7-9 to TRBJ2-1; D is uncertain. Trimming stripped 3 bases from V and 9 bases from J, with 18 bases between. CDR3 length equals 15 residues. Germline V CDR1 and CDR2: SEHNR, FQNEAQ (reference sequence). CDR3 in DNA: TGTGCCAGCAGCTTTTTGCCCACCTCTCCCGGTGAGCAGTTCTTC. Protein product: CASSFLPTSPGEQFF.

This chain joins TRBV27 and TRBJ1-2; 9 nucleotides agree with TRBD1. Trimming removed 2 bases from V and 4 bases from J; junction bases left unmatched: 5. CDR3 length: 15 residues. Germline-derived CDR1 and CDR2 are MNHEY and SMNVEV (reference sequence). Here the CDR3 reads CASSLRTGVIYGYTF. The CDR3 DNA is TGTGCCAGCAGTTTAAGGACAGGGGTTATCTATGGCTACACCTTC.

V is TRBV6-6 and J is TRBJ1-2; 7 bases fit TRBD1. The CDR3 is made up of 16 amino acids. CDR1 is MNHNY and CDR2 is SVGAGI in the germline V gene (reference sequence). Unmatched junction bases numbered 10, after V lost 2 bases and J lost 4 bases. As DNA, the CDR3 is TGTGCCAGCAGTTACAGGACAGGCGCCCCCTTCTATGGCTACACCTTC. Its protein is CASSYRTGAPFYGYTF.

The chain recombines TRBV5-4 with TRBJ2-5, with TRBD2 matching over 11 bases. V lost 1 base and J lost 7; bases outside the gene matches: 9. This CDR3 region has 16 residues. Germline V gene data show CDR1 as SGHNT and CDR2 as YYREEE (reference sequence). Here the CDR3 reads CASSLLSSGGKGTQYF. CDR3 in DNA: TGTGCCAGCAGCTTGTTGTCTAGCGGGGGGAAGGGGACCCAGTACTTC.

The DNA for the CDR3 is TGTGCCAGCAGTGAACAGGGGAGAGGTGTAAGCTATGGCTACACCTTC. This encodes CASSEQGRGVSYGYTF. This rearrangement joins TRBV6-1 to TRBJ1-2, with D perhaps TRBD1 (6 bases). CDR1 and CDR2 (germline): MNHNS, SASEGT. The CDR3 has 16 residues. V was trimmed by 2 bases and J by 4 bases, leaving 17 bases between them.

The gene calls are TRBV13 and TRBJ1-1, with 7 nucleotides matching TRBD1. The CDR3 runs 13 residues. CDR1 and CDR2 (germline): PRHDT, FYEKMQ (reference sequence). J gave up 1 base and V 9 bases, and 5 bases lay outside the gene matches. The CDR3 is CARPGGGNTEAFF. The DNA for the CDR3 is TGTGCCAGGCCAGGGGGAGGGAACACTGAAGCTTTCTTT. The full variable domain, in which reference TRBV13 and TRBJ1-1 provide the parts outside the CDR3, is AAGVIQSPRHLIKEKRETATLKCYPIPRHDTVYWYQQGPGQDPQFLISFYEKMQSDKGSIPDRFSAQQFSDYHSELNMSSLELGDSALYFCARPGGGNTEAFFGQGTRLTVV.

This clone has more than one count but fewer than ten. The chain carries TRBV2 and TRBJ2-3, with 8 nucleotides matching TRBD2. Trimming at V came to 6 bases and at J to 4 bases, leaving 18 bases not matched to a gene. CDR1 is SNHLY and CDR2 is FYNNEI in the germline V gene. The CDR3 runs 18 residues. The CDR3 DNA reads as TGTGCCAGCAGCGGTAGCGGGGATCCCCGGTCTCCGGCAGATACGCAGTATTTT. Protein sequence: CASSGSGDPRSPADTQYF. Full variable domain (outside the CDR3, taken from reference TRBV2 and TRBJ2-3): EPEVTQTPSHQVTQMGQEVILRCVPISNHLYFYWYRQILGQKVEFLVSFYNNEISEKSEIFDDQFSVERPDGSNFTLKIRSTKLEDSAMYFCASSGSGDPRSPADTQYFGPGTRLTVL.